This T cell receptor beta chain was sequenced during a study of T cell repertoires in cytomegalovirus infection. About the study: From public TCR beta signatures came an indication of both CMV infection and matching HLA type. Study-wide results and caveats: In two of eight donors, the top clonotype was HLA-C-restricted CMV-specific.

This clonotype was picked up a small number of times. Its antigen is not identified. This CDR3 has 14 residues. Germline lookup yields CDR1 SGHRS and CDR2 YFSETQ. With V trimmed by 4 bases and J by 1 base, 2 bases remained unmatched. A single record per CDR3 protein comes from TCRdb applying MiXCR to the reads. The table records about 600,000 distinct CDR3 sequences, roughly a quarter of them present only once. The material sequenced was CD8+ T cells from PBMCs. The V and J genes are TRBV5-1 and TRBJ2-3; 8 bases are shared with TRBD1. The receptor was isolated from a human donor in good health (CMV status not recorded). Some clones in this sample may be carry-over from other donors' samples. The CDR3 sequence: CASSQGQGTDTQYF. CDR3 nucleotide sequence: TGCGCCAGCAGCCAGGGACAGGGCACAGATACGCAGTATTTT.